This passage covers 12 T cell receptor beta chains from one sample sequenced in a study of PD-1 blockade in classical Hodgkin lymphoma. TCRdb's copy holds only in-frame clones and misses some; the assay was immunoSEQ multiplex PCR. The data show more than 90,000 clones, roughly 81% seen once. Brentuximab vedotin exposure varied among the patients, all of whom had relapsed after autologous stem cell transplantation. The material sequenced was peripheral blood mononuclear cells (PBMCs), taken before the second cycle of nivolumab. The source is a human donor with classical Hodgkin lymphoma.

This clone has only one observation. This sequence joins TRBV5-1 and TRBJ2-1; tentatively, D is TRBD1 or TRBD2 (5 bases each). This CDR3 spans 14 amino acids. Germline CDR1 and CDR2: SGHRS and YFSETQ. V was shortened by 7 bases and J by 2 bases, with 13 bases between the two germline ends. The chain's CDR3 is CASRAGTAYNEQFF. As DNA, the CDR3 is TGCGCCAGCCGCGCCGGGACCGCCTACAATGAGCAGTTCTTC.

The chain uses TRBV9 and TRBJ2-1, with D hard to call. This CDR3 spans 16 amino acids. V was trimmed by 0 bases and J by 0 bases, leaving 10 bases between them. CDR1 and CDR2 from the germline V gene are SGDLS and YYNGEE. CDR3 DNA sequence: TGTGCCAGCAGCGTAGTAGGGTTCAGCTCCTACAATGAGCAGTTCTTC. As protein: CASSVVGFSSYNEQFF.

This chain joins TRBV5-1 and TRBJ1-1, with 8 bases aligning to TRBD1. The CDR3 consists of 16 residues. V lost 4 bases, J lost 4 bases, and 12 bases stayed unmatched. Germline lookup yields CDR1 SGHRS and CDR2 YFSETQ. The CDR3 sequence is CASSKYRQGLATEAFF. The CDR3 DNA reads TGCGCCAGCAGCAAGTACAGACAGGGGCTCGCCACTGAAGCTTTCTTT.

V and J are TRBV19 and TRBJ2-7, with D perhaps matching TRBD2 (6 bases). V was trimmed by 4 bases and J by 6 bases, leaving 7 bases between them. The germline V gene encodes CDR1 LNHDA and CDR2 SQIVND (reference sequence). The CDR3 runs 11 residues. The CDR3 coding sequence is TGTGCCAGTAGTAACGGGGGCGAGCAGTACTTC. As protein: CASSNGGEQYF.

This clone was detected once. The gene calls are TRBV19 and TRBJ1-2; D not certain. Trimming cost V 6 bases and J 2 bases, with 13 bases left between them. Germline CDR1 reads LNHDA; CDR2 reads SQIVND (reference sequence). This CDR3 contains 14 residues. The CDR3 sequence is CASSPFSSNYGYTF. CDR3 DNA sequence: TGTGCCAGTAGCCCGTTCTCCAGCAACTATGGCTACACCTTC.

CDR3 amino acids: CASSLQGASYEQYF. CDR3 DNA: TGTGCCAGCAGCCTACAGGGGGCCTCCTACGAGCAGTACTTC. The chain combines TRBV11-1 with TRBJ2-7, with TRBD1 identical over 9 bases. The germline V gene encodes CDR1 SGHAT and CDR2 FQDESV (reference sequence). Unmatched junction bases numbered 2, after V lost 5 bases and J lost 0 bases. The CDR3 has 14 residues.

The rearrangement joins TRBV19 to TRBJ1-5; D not certain. CDR1 is LNHDA and CDR2 is SQIVND in the germline V gene (reference sequence). V was shortened by 0 bases and J by 1 base, with 4 bases between the two germline ends. The CDR3 covers 14 residues. As DNA, the CDR3 is TGTGCCAGTAGTATAGAGTTGAGCAATCAGCCCCAGCATTTT. This codes for CASSIELSNQPQHF.

This clone was picked up a small number of times. V is TRBV10-2 and J is TRBJ2-3; D not certain. This CDR3 region has 12 residues. Trimming left V 4 bases short and J 5 bases short, with 7 bases between. CDR1 and CDR2 (germline): WSHSY, SAAADI. In DNA, the CDR3 is TGCGCCAGCAGTGCCGTCAAAGATACGCAGTATTTT. Protein product: CASSAVKDTQYF.

The gene calls are TRBV10-3 and TRBJ1-5, with D unresolved. This CDR3 is 14 amino acids long. With 1 base removed from V and 3 bases from J, the gap between germline ends came to 7 bases. Germline V lookup: CDR1 ENHRY, CDR2 SYGVKD. For the CDR3, the DNA is TGTGCCATCAGTGAGTTCGGCCCCAATCAGCCCCAGCATTTT. Amino acid sequence: CAISEFGPNQPQHF.

J is TRBJ2-7 and V is TRBV28, with 9 bases that match TRBD2. With 5 bases clipped from V and 7 bases from J, the junction kept 9 bases outside the gene matches. Germline-derived CDR1 and CDR2 are MDHEN and SYDVKM. This CDR3 contains 14 residues. The CDR3 DNA follows: TGTGCCAGCAGTCCCGGGACTAGCATCCGTGAGCAGTACTTC. Protein: CASSPGTSIREQYF. Full variable domain (remainder filled in from reference TRBV28 and TRBJ2-7): DVKVTQSSRYLVKRTGEKVFLECVQDMDHENMFWYRQDPGLGLRLIYFSYDVKMKEKGDIPEGYSVSREKKERFSLILESASTNQTSMYLCASSPGTSIREQYFGPGTRLTVT.

The chain combines TRBV19 with TRBJ1-5; TRBD1 aligns across 9 bases. CDR1 is LNHDA, CDR2 SQIVND, per germline (reference sequence). V trimming: 6 bases; J trimming: 3 bases; junction bases outside the gene matches: 6. This CDR3 comprises 15 residues. CDR3 DNA: TGTGCCAGTAGAACCGGGACAGGGTTCAATCAGCCCCAGCATTTT. Amino acid sequence: CASRTGTGFNQPQHF.

In DNA, the CDR3 is TGTGCCAGCAGTTTGGGGGGTCAGCCCCAGCATTTT. Protein product: CASSLGGQPQHF. This chain links TRBV28 with TRBJ1-5; TRBD1 might be the D (5 bases). Germline lookup yields CDR1 MDHEN and CDR2 SYDVKM. This CDR3 contains 12 residues. The V gene lost 3 bases and the J gene lost 6 bases, with 6 bases spanning the gap.